This record looks at one TCR beta chain sequence and its context. Its specificity is not known. UMI-labeled TRB cDNA libraries were prepared by 5' RACE. TCRdb reprocessed the 5' RACE reads; each CDR3 protein has one entry and no DNA is given. In all, the sample yields about 140,000 distinct CDR3 sequences. Germline lookup yields CDR1 LNHNV and CDR2 YYDKDF (reference sequence). This CDR3 has 13 amino acids. This entry comes from a study of CXCR3-negative and CXCR3-positive naive CD8 T cells. Turning to the study itself: The total count of TRB reads reached around 130 million, and each library contributed about 1.5 +/- 0.3 million. General observations from the study: CXCR3-expressing naive cells carried TRB CDR3s more hydrophobic than those of CXCR3-negative naive cells. For naive cells, CXCR3-negative and CXCR3-positive subsets had similar TRBV-TRBJ usage; for memory cells, usage differed. Diversity proved comparably high across both naive subsets and much lower in memory CD8+ cells.

The chain employs TRBV15 and TRBJ2-7; the D gene TCRdb calls, TRBD1, cannot be checked with no DNA. The sample consisted of naive CXCR3+ CD8+ T cells from blood. Subset reported: CD45RO-CCR7+CD27+CD95- naive CD8+ T cells expressing CXCR3 (TNR3+). The receptor's source is a human donor in good health. Some clones in this sample may be carry-over from other donors' samples. CDR3 sequence reads: CATSRGGHRFQYF. Based on the CDR3 plus reference TRBV15 and TRBJ2-7, the full variable domain is DAMVIQNPRYQVTQFGKPVTLSCSQTLNHNVMYWYQQKSSQAPKLLFHYYDKDFNNEADTPDNFQSRRPNTSFCFLDIRSPGLGDTAMYLCATSRGGHRFQYFGPGTRLTVT.